A selection of T cell receptor beta chains follows, all from one sample in a study of blood T cell repertoires in COVID-19. Sequencing was performed with immunoSEQ multiplex PCR; in TCRdb, only in-frame clones are kept and a portion is missing. This sample has approximately 140,000 clones; 84% occur once, and the top ten carry roughly 2%. The sample consisted of peripheral blood. These receptors all stem from a man between 70 and 80 years old with acute or convalescent COVID-19. Each CDR3 is given with its conserved first and last residue.

V gene	CDR3 length	J gene	CDR3 protein
TRBV5-1	14	TRBJ2-1	CASSPGSGYNEQFF
TRBV7-8	15	TRBJ2-2	CASSFIQGPAGELFF
TRBV11-2	14	TRBJ2-1	CASSLRAGDNEQFF
TRBV18	13	TRBJ1-4	CASSQAGGEKLFF
TRBV19	17	TRBJ2-5	CASSSHRSGASRETQYF
TRBV19	12	TRBJ2-7	CASSLRRGEQYF
TRBV11-2	16	TRBJ2-1	CASSHNPGRPTDEQFF
TRBV4-2	16	TRBJ1-5	CASSQEGGTGFQPQHF
TRBV3-1/TRBV3-2	12	TRBJ1-5	CASSQGAQPQHF
TRBV11-2	13	TRBJ2-3	CASSKLGVDTQYF
TRBV9	15	TRBJ2-3	CASSVAGGEVDTQYF
TRBV2	15	TRBJ1-4	CASRTGQTRGEKLFF
TRBV5-4	13	TRBJ2-4	CASRDQGSSIQYF
TRBV28	13	TRBJ2-7	CANSQQASYEQYF
TRBV7-9	12	TRBJ1-1	CASSLVGVEAFF
TRBV29-1	13	TRBJ1-1	CSVLGEGNTEAFF
TRBV18	18	TRBJ1-1	CASSPRSSKTGENTEAFF
TRBV27	14	TRBJ2-3	CASSPLRSPDTQYF
TRBV9	14	TRBJ1-6	CASSARDRNSPLHF
TRBV28	18	TRBJ1-4	CASSLLPKWTGTNEKLFF
TRBV18	18	TRBJ2-5	CASSPPGLAGVSGETQYF
TRBV30	13	TRBJ1-5	CAWSPGQGTPQHF
TRBV24-1	15	TRBJ2-1	CATSEGTGNRDEQFF
TRBV14	15	TRBJ2-7	CASSLGTGVTYEQYF
TRBV18	17	TRBJ2-7	CASSPATGTGGINEQYF
TRBV28	16	TRBJ2-4	CASSFRLAGGRYIQYF
TRBV18	15	TRBJ1-1	CASSPRGGASTEAFF
TRBV7-9	15	TRBJ2-7	CASSLVGAGGYEQYF
TRBV30	16	TRBJ2-3	CAWNKQAGLSTDTQYF
TRBV5-6	14	TRBJ1-2	CASRNRGHRDGYTF
TRBV28	11	TRBJ1-1	CASSLIREAFF
TRBV4-1	13	TRBJ2-1	CASSQRGYNEQFF
TRBV27	15	TRBJ2-3	CASSLTGRSTDTQYF
TRBV19	17	TRBJ2-1	CASSMGGQLNSYNEQFF
TRBV7-9	14	TRBJ2-2	CASITGFRAGELFF
TRBV5-7	16	TRBJ1-1	CASSTLAGGLGTEAFF
TRBV27	13	TRBJ1-2	CASRGQGSVGYTF
TRBV25-1	15	TRBJ1-1	CASRLRQELRTEAFF
TRBV5-1	17	TRBJ1-1	CASSLRRGIDLNTEAFF
TRBV10-3	14	TRBJ1-2	CAISRHNSNYGYTF
TRBV18	13	TRBJ1-2	CASSPSGSYGYTF
TRBV10-3	14	TRBJ2-1	CAIRAGDRGNEQFF
TRBV19	18	TRBJ1-5	CASSIAGTGAVSNQPQHF
TRBV7-2	14	TRBJ1-4	CASSLRTGIEKLFF
TRBV30	13	TRBJ1-1	CARIEGGFAEAFF
TRBV28	15	TRBJ2-5	CASSRTGWFQETQYF
TRBV10-1	15	TRBJ2-7	CASMKLAGAVYEQYF
TRBV7-2	13	TRBJ1-1	CASSLWQGSEAFF